The 31 T cell receptor beta chains below come from one sample, sequenced in a study of blood T cell repertoires in COVID-19. The table came from immunoSEQ multiplex PCR; TCRdb's copy has only in-frame clones and leaves some out. There are about 190,000 clones in the sample; roughly 80% occur only once, and roughly 13% lies in the top ten. The source material was peripheral blood. The receptors derive from a man aged 45-65 years who had recovered from COVID-19.

V gene TRBV4-2 combines with J gene TRBJ2-1; 9 bases are a match to TRBD2. Looked up from germline, CDR1 is LGHNA and CDR2 is YNFKEQ. The CDR3 loop spans 17 amino acids. The junction had 8 bases not matched to a gene; V was cut back by 0 bases and J by 5 bases. The CDR3, as DNA: TGTGCCAGCAGCCAAGATCCAGGGCGGGAGGGGAACAATGAGCAGTTCTTC. It codes for CASSQDPGREGNNEQFF.

V is TRBV19 and J is TRBJ1-2, with D possibly being TRBD1 (5 bases). Germline V gene data show CDR1 as LNHDA and CDR2 as SQIVND (reference sequence). The CDR3 runs to 13 residues. V lost 1 base, J lost 10 bases, and 13 bases lay in between. CDR3 region: CASSIGGAQVYTF. Written as DNA, the CDR3 is TGTGCCAGTAGTATAGGTGGGGCGCAGGTCTACACCTTC.

CDR3: CASSLARGDTEAFF. DNA for the CDR3: TGTGCCAGCAGCTTAGCCAGGGGTGACACTGAAGCTTTCTTT. The J gene is TRBJ1-1, the V gene TRBV7-6; a weak D match, TRBD1 (6 bases). Looked up from germline, CDR1 is SGHVS and CDR2 is FNYEAQ. This CDR3 has 14 residues. The V and J ends lost 0 bases and 3 bases respectively, with 8 bases between them.

This rearrangement joins TRBV6-2 or TRBV6-3 to TRBJ1-1; 7 bases map to TRBD1. The germline V gene has CDR1 MNHEY and CDR2 SVGEGT. V dropped 4 bases and J dropped 3; count of bases not matched to a gene: 2. The CDR3 is made up of 13 amino acids. For the CDR3, the DNA is TGTGCCAGCAGTTCGGGACAGTACACTGAAGCTTTCTTT. This encodes CASSSGQYTEAFF.

The V and J genes are TRBV19 and TRBJ2-7; 9 bases are shared with TRBD1. The CDR3 is 15 amino acids. CDR1 is LNHDA, CDR2 SQIVND, per germline (reference sequence). V dropped 2 bases and J dropped 3; count of bases not matched to a gene: 5. The CDR3 is CASSIHGTGRYEQYF. CDR3 nucleotides: TGTGCCAGTAGTATACACGGGACAGGGCGCTACGAGCAGTACTTC.

The chain combines TRBV6-2 or TRBV6-3 with TRBJ1-1; a weak D match, TRBD1 (5 bases). CDR3 size: 14 residues. The V end lost 2 bases, the J end lost 7 bases, and 14 bases lay between the germline ends. Germline CDR1 reads MNHEY; CDR2 reads SVGEGT. CDR3 DNA: TGTGCCAGCAGTTACCCCCCTCTGGGACTTGAAGCTTTCTTT. Translation gives CASSYPPLGLEAFF.

V and J are TRBV5-5 and TRBJ2-7; D remains unclear. V gave up 0 bases and J gave up 2 bases, with 12 bases separating them. The CDR3 has 15 residues. CDR1 is SGHKS and CDR2 is YYEKEE in the germline V gene (reference sequence). The CDR3 loop is CASSLAPARPYEQYF. As DNA, the CDR3 is TGTGCCAGCAGCTTGGCCCCGGCTAGACCCTACGAGCAGTACTTC.

The chain links TRBV27 to TRBJ1-4; 9 bases match TRBD1. V lost 6 bases to trimming and J lost 8 bases; unmatched junction nucleotides: 10. CDR3 length equals 15 residues. From germline, CDR1 is MNHEY and CDR2 SMNVEV (reference sequence). The CDR3 nucleotides are TGTGCCAGCAGACAGGCGGGACAGGGAGGCGAAAAACTGTTTTTT. This translates into CASRQAGQGGEKLFF. The whole variable domain, filled in from reference TRBV27 and TRBJ1-4, reads EAQVTQNPRYLITVTGKKLTVTCSQNMNHEYMSWYRQDPGLGLRQIYYSMNVEVTDKGDVPEGYKVSRKEKRNFPLILESPSPNQTSLYFCASRQAGQGGEKLFFGSGTQLSVL.

V is TRBV9 and J is TRBJ2-1; 10 positions match TRBD2. The CDR3 runs 16 residues. V was pared by 6 bases and J by 8 bases, with 14 bases of the junction left unmatched. Germline V gene lookup returns CDR1 SGDLS and CDR2 YYNGEE. The CDR3 nucleotides are TGTGCCAGCACGGGGGCAAAGCGGGAGGGTAACGATGAGCAGTTCTTC. Its protein is CASTGAKREGNDEQFF.

The chain recombines TRBV3-1 (or the pseudogene TRBV3-2) with TRBJ2-7, with unresolved D. V was trimmed by 0 bases and J by 0 bases, leaving 9 bases between them. The CDR3 has 15 residues. In germline, CDR1 is LGHDT, CDR2 YNNKEL (reference sequence). In DNA, the CDR3 is TGTGCCAGCAGCCAAGATTTAACAGCCTCCTACGAGCAGTACTTC. Protein sequence: CASSQDLTASYEQYF.

This clone has a handful of counts. The rearrangement joins TRBV7-9 to TRBJ1-3; D remains ambiguous. CDR3 length equals 15 residues. V dropped 5 bases and J dropped 2 bases, with 13 bases sitting between them. Germline V lookup: CDR1 SEHNR, CDR2 FQNEAQ (reference sequence). The CDR3 protein is CASSASSGAGNTIYF. The CDR3 DNA reads as TGTGCCAGCAGCGCATCCTCCGGGGCTGGAAACACCATATATTTT.

This clone was observed a few times. The rearrangement links TRBV6-1 to TRBJ1-2, with D perhaps matching TRBD1 (5 bases). The CDR3 totals 16 residues. Germline CDR1 is MNHNS and CDR2 is SASEGT. V shed 2 bases and J shed 4 bases, with 17 bases lying between them. The CDR3 nucleotides are TGTGCCAGCAGTGAACCGGGGAGGGGCGTCGGCTATGGCTACACCTTC. It codes for CASSEPGRGVGYGYTF.

This clone was seen repeatedly, ten times or more. The chain carries TRBV11-2 and TRBJ2-1, with no clear D. V was pared by 0 bases and J by 5 bases, with 2 bases between. CDR1 and CDR2 (germline): SGHAT, FQNNGV. The CDR3 length is 12 residues. The CDR3: CASSLDNNEQFF. CDR3 nucleotides: TGTGCCAGCAGCTTAGACAACAATGAGCAGTTCTTC.

The chain employs TRBV15 and TRBJ2-1, with a tentative D call TRBD2 (6 bases). V was pared by 2 bases and J by 1 base, with 12 bases between. The CDR3 length is 16 residues. The germline V gene encodes CDR1 LNHNV and CDR2 YYDKDF (reference sequence). CDR3 sequence reads: CATSRIAVSSYNEQFF. The CDR3 DNA reads as TGTGCCACCAGCAGAATAGCGGTTAGTTCCTACAATGAGCAGTTCTTC.

The V call is TRBV7-2, the J call TRBJ2-2; 10 bases map to TRBD2. This CDR3 is built from 17 residues. Germline V gene sequence: CDR1 SGHTA, CDR2 FQGNSA. The ends lost 4 bases at V and 5 bases at J; junction bases unmatched: 10. The CDR3 DNA is TGTGCCAGCAGCTCAACTAGCGGGATTAGTGGGACCGGGGAGCTGTTTTTT. As protein: CASSSTSGISGTGELFF.

As concerns this clone: The sample carries other DNA sequences with the same CDR3. The rearrangement joins TRBV5-4 to TRBJ2-1, with a possible D match to TRBD2 (5 bases). Germline CDR1 is SGHNT and CDR2 is YYREEE (reference sequence). The length of the CDR3 is 15 residues. Trimming removed 0 bases from V and 0 bases from J, with 7 bases in between. CDR3 amino acids: CASSLGTSSYNEQFF. The CDR3 nucleotides are TGTGCCAGCAGCTTGGGAACTAGCTCCTACAATGAGCAGTTCTTC.

This clone was observed a few times. The germline gene is not matched at one end of the junction; a read error may be the cause. V is TRBV6-5 and J is TRBJ2-2; a possible D gene is TRBD2 (6 bases). This CDR3 contains 12 residues. The germline gives CDR1 MNHEY, CDR2 SVGAGI. DNA of the CDR3: TGCGGGGCGGCGGGGAACCTCGGGGAGCTGTTTTTT. Amino acid sequence: CGAAGNLGELFF.

This chain uses TRBV5-1 with TRBJ1-2; D may be TRBD1 (5 bases). The CDR3 totals 14 residues. V lost 4 bases and J 5 bases, leaving 15 bases between the germline ends. The germline V gene encodes CDR1 SGHRS and CDR2 YFSETQ. CDR3 region: CASSVGARGYGYTF. DNA for the CDR3: TGCGCCAGCAGCGTTGGAGCCCGGGGGTATGGCTACACCTTC.

The chain has TRBV18 and TRBJ1-1; no reliable D call. The germline V and J ends were trimmed by 0 bases and 0 bases, with 20 bases remaining between them. The V gene's germline CDR1 is KGHSH and CDR2 LQKENI. This CDR3 has 19 amino acids. In nucleotides, the CDR3 is TGTGCCAGCTCACCACCGGTAAAGTCGTACGAACAGTTGAACACTGAAGCTTTCTTT. Translation gives CASSPPVKSYEQLNTEAFF.

This clone was seen just once. A read error is possible here, since a much larger clone lies one base away. The rearrangement uses TRBV3-1 (or the pseudogene TRBV3-2) and TRBJ2-1, with 10 nucleotides matching TRBD2. The CDR3 spans 15 residues. CDR1 LGHDT and CDR2 YNNKEL come from the germline V gene (reference sequence). V dropped 2 bases and J dropped 2; count of bases not matched to a gene: 0. CDR3: CASSQLAGAYNEQFF. The DNA for the CDR3 is TGTGCCAGCAGCCAACTAGCGGGAGCCTACAATGAGCAGTTCTTC.

J is TRBJ1-3 and V is TRBV9; D possibly corresponds to TRBD1 (5 bases). Germline CDR1 reads SGDLS; CDR2 reads YYNGEE. Trimming stripped 0 bases from V and 8 bases from J, with 12 bases between. This CDR3 has 14 residues. This chain's CDR3 is CASSVDRQGDTIYF. In DNA, the CDR3 is TGTGCCAGCAGCGTAGATCGGCAGGGCGACACCATATATTTT.

This chain's CDR3 is CAISEAYGTSLYGYTF. The DNA for the CDR3 is TGTGCCATCAGTGAGGCTTACGGGACATCTCTCTATGGCTACACCTTC. V and J are TRBV10-3 and TRBJ1-2, with D perhaps TRBD1 (6 bases). The CDR3 length is 16 residues. The germline V and J ends were trimmed by 2 bases and 4 bases, with 17 bases remaining between them. Per the germline V gene, CDR1 is ENHRY and CDR2 is SYGVKD.

The chain is built from TRBV7-6 and TRBJ2-1, with 8 bases fitting TRBD2. Trimming took 5 bases from V and 7 from J; bases not matched to a gene: 13. Germline assignment: CDR1 SGHVS and CDR2 FNYEAQ. The CDR3 consists of 16 residues. The CDR3 nucleotides are TGTGCCAGCAGCCCCCCCCGGGGGACTAGTCAGAATGAGCAGTTCTTC. Its translation is CASSPPRGTSQNEQFF. The entire variable domain, with the rest obtained from reference TRBV7-6 and TRBJ2-1, is as follows: GAGVSQSPRYKVTKRGQDVALRCDPISGHVSLYWYRQALGQGPEFLTYFNYEAQQDKSGLPNDRFSAERPEGSISTLTIQRTEQRDSAMYRCASSPPRGTSQNEQFFGPGTRLTVL.

The chain carries TRBV4-1 and TRBJ2-3; 8 bases are a match to TRBD2. Trimming at V came to 1 base and at J to 4 bases, leaving 4 bases not matched to a gene. The germline V gene has CDR1 MGHRA and CDR2 YSYEKL. The CDR3 consists of 15 residues. CDR3 sequence (DNA): TGCGCCAGCAGCCAAGCCGCGGGGGGAGCAGATACGCAGTATTTT. Its protein is CASSQAAGGADTQYF.

The V call is TRBV24-1, the J call TRBJ2-5; TRBD1 matches at 8 bases. The germline CDR1 and CDR2 sequences are KGHDR and SFDVKD. The CDR3 has 16 amino acids. The junction had 5 bases not matched to a gene; V was cut back by 0 bases and J by 3 bases. CDR3 nucleotides: TGTGCCACCAGTGATTTGTCGACAGGGGTTGAAGAGACCCAGTACTTC. It yields the protein CATSDLSTGVEETQYF.

This clone appeared once. The J gene is TRBJ2-7, the V gene TRBV30; D perhaps matches TRBD1 (5 bases). Per the germline V gene, CDR1 is GTSNPN and CDR2 is SVGIG (reference sequence). The CDR3 spans 12 residues. V was shortened by 1 base and J by 3 bases, with 7 bases between the two germline ends. This CDR3 is CAWSGDSYEQYF. In DNA form, the CDR3 reads TGTGCCTGGAGTGGAGACAGCTACGAGCAGTACTTC.

This clone was recorded at least ten times. The gene calls are TRBV29-1 and TRBJ1-1; TRBD1 aligns across 7 bases. Germline CDR1 SQVTM, CDR2 ANQGSEA. V shed 0 bases and J 5 bases; nucleotides not matched to a gene: 9. This CDR3 has 15 residues. CDR3 nucleotides: TGCAGCGTTGAAGATCAGGGCCCCAGGGGGACTGAAGCTTTCTTT. Translated, it gives CSVEDQGPRGTEAFF.

The chain links TRBV7-7 to TRBJ2-1; 8 bases are shared with TRBD2. V trimming: 1 base; J trimming: 5 bases; junction bases outside the gene matches: 4. From germline, CDR1 is SSHAT and CDR2 FNYEAQ (reference sequence). The CDR3 runs 15 residues. Written as DNA, the CDR3 is TGTGCCAGCAGCTTAGGACTAGCGAGTAACAATGAGCAGTTCTTC. Translating gives CASSLGLASNNEQFF.

This clone appeared many times. The gene calls are TRBV19 and TRBJ2-1, with 12 bases lining up with TRBD2. CDR1 is LNHDA, CDR2 SQIVND, per germline (reference sequence). After removal of 8 bases from V and 6 bases from J, the junction contained 8 bases not matched to a gene. The CDR3 covers 15 residues. The CDR3 protein is CASGPRLAGVNEQFF. CDR3 coding DNA: TGTGCCAGTGGCCCACGACTAGCGGGAGTCAATGAGCAGTTCTTC. Filled out from reference TRBV19 and TRBJ2-1, the complete variable domain reads DGGITQSPKYLFRKEGQNVTLSCEQNLNHDAMYWYRQDPGQGLRLIYYSQIVNDFQKGDIAEGYSVSREKKESFPLTVTSAQKNPTAFYLCASGPRLAGVNEQFFGPGTRLTVL.

The V gene is TRBV7-3, the J gene TRBJ2-7, with TRBD2 matching over 9 bases. CDR1 and CDR2 (germline): SGHTA, FQGTGA. V lost 2 bases and J lost 5; bases outside the gene matches: 16. The CDR3 covers 18 residues. DNA for the CDR3: TGTGCCAGCAGCTTACTGGCGGGAGGGCCTCGAGCGGGAAACGAGCAGTACTTC. Its translation: CASSLLAGGPRAGNEQYF.

The CDR3 DNA sequence: TGTGCCAGCAGCTTTAGGACTAGCGGGAGTTACGAGCAGTACTTC. Translating gives CASSFRTSGSYEQYF. The V gene is TRBV13, the J gene TRBJ2-7, with TRBD2 matching 13 bases. The CDR3 loop spans 15 amino acids. With V trimmed by 3 bases and J by 4 bases, 3 bases remained unmatched. Per germline, CDR1 PRHDT and CDR2 FYEKMQ (reference sequence).